This T cell receptor beta chain was observed in a study of lymphopenia after photon versus proton radiotherapy (dated by TCRdb to the late 2010s). Turning to the overall study: The immunological effects of photon versus proton radiation therapy were compared in patients with gastrointestinal tumors who developed high-grade lymphopenia. The cohort included over 15 patients with gastrointestinal tumors who developed lymphopenia after receiving either photon or proton therapy. The study was designed to characterize how the impact on the immune system differs between the two radiation modalities.

Points on this clone: Its binding antigen is unknown. No base quality values were provided; no much bigger clone lies one nucleotide off.

Trimming accounts for 1 base at V and 5 bases at J, while the number of junction bases matched to no gene is 2. Its CDR3 holds 15 amino acids, cysteine through phenylalanine. Just CDR3 DNA is preserved here, 45 bases in frame from base 1. The germline V gene specifies LGHNA as CDR1 and YSLEER as CDR2. The library was obtained by the immunoSEQ multiplex PCR assay. T cell repertoires were profiled by deep sequencing of rearranged TCR beta loci, alongside multiparametric flow cytometry. Here the immuneACCESS table is served through TCRdb, limited to in-frame sequences with V and J called. Missing clones are a known gap in these copies; in checked studies unresolved V genes cover under half, and the rest lacks a known reason. Counted in this sample were roughly 67,000 clones; approximately 91% of them appeared once. Less than 3.5% of the sample lies in the top ten. Results and caveats for the whole study, not just this receptor: Once the lymphocyte count had reached its nadir, the repertoires of photon-treated patients showed oligoclonal expansion, particularly of CD8+ Temra cells, and this expansion drove the decline in diversity. Proton-treated patients stayed relatively stable during treatment, while photon-treated patients lost naive T cells and TCR diversity and gained effector/memory populations. Across the cohort, an inverse correlation was found between a larger post-nadir drop in TCR diversity and overall survival time among patients who died. The survival association was assessed only in patients who died, and better survival with proton therapy was presented by the authors as a possibility rather than a demonstrated result.

The sequence is built from TRBV4-3 and TRBJ1-5; TRBD1 lines up with 10 middle nucleotides. This TCR derives from a woman between 65 and 79 years old with pancreatic cancer. Here the sequenced sample was peripheral blood, taken from a patient treated with photon-based radiotherapy. The CDR3 in this case is CASSQATGGDQPQHF. The nucleotides are TGCGCCAGCAGCCAAGCGACAGGGGGCGATCAGCCCCAGCATTTT.